The T cell receptor (beta chain) under discussion was sequenced for a study of T cell repertoires in cytomegalovirus infection. About the study: CMV infection plus the matching HLA type was flagged by public TCR beta signatures. Findings of the study overall: Cumulative public TCR beta family frequency identified carriers of CMV plus the relevant HLA.

CDR3 length: 17 residues. Germline CDR1 MNHEY, CDR2 SMNVEV (reference sequence). The J segment lost 7 bases and the V segment lost 6 bases, leaving 15 bases of the junction unmatched. TCRdb passed the reads through MiXCR, listing each CDR3 protein once. Among about 260,000 distinct CDR3 sequences listed, 9.1% were seen once. This clonotype has at least ten counts. The antigen is undetermined. This clonotype was sampled from a human donor in good health (CMV status not recorded). Some clones in this sample may be carry-over from other donors' samples. The chain combines TRBV27 with TRBJ2-2; 9 nucleotides line up with TRBD1. What was sequenced was PBMCs. The CDR3 DNA is TGTGCCAGCAGCCCTCGGACAGGGGCTCTCAGTATCGGGGAGCTGTTTTTT. This translates into CASSPRTGALSIGELFF.